This TCR beta chain was identified during a study of control samples from healthy donors and cancer patients (dated by TCRdb to the early 2020s). In regard to this clone: Its antigen remains unidentified. It has no much larger one-base neighbor in the sample; base qualities were not kept.

Libraries were prepared through the immunoSEQ multiplex PCR assay. TCRdb retrieved this table from immuneACCESS and kept in-frame rearrangements only. Not all clones are present; in checked studies, unresolved V genes account for under half, and no reason is known for the remainder. This sample has about 180,000 clones in its table, and around 92% of those were observed once. The top ten clones comprise around 2.2% of the sample. V loses 3 bases of germline sequence and J loses 7 bases, and the interval between the two ends is 16 bases. According to the germline V gene, CDR1 reads MNHNS and CDR2 reads SASEGT. The CDR3 contains 15 residues, cysteine and phenylalanine counted. CDR3 DNA only is kept here, 45 bases in frame from base 1.

The sequence was obtained from a woman aged 40 to 50 in good health. The chain joins TRBV6-1 to TRBJ1-5; the D gene is unclear. The source material was blood. The sequence in DNA is TGTGCCAGCAGTGAGGCGTTGGGGAGAGGGCAGCCCCAGCATTTT. Its protein product is CASSEALGRGQPQHF.